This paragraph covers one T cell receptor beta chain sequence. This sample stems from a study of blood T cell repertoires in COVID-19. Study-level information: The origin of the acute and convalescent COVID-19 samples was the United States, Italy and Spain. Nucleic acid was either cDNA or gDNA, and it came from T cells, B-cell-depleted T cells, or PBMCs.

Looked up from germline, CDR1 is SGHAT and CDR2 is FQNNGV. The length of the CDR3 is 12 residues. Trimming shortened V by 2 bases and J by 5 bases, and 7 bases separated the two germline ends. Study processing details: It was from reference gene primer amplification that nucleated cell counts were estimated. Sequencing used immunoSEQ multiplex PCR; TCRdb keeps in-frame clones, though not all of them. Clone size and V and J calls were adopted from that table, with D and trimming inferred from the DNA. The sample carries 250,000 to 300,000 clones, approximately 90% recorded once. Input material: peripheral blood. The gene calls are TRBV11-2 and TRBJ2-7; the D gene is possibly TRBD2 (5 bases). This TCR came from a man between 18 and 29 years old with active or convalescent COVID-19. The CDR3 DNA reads TGTGCCAGCAGCTTACCGGGGAACGAGCAGTACTTC. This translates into CASSLPGNEQYF.